These 23 T cell receptor beta chains were all obtained from the same sample, sequenced in a study of cytomegalovirus exposure and HLA in healthy donors. The PCR employed 60 Vbeta primers together with 13 Jbeta primers. TCRdb's copy holds only in-frame clones and misses some; the assay was immunoSEQ multiplex PCR. The sample lists 220,000 or so clones, about 74% occurring once. Sequenced input: PBMCs. The receptors were gathered from a young woman in good health and CMV-seronegative.

V is TRBV5-6 and J is TRBJ1-4, with D possibly matching TRBD1 (5 bases). V was trimmed by 1 base and J by 5 bases, leaving 12 bases between them. Germline values: CDR1 SGHDT, CDR2 YYEEEE. The CDR3 totals 15 residues. The CDR3 loop reads CASSLYSRTNEKLFF. The CDR3 region has the DNA TGTGCCAGCAGCTTGTATTCGCGGACAAATGAAAAACTGTTTTTT. Full variable domain (missing parts from reference TRBV5-6 and TRBJ1-4): DAGVTQSPTHLIKTRGQQVTLRCSPKSGHDTVSWYQQALGQGPQFIFQYYEEEERQRGNFPDRFSGHQFPNYSSELNVNALLLGDSALYLCASSLYSRTNEKLFFGSGTQLSVL.

The chain is built from TRBV2 and TRBJ1-6, with TRBD1 as a possible D gene (6 bases). V shed 6 bases and J shed 7 bases, with 16 bases lying between them. In germline, CDR1 is SNHLY, CDR2 FYNNEI. CDR3 size: 15 residues. The CDR3 DNA follows: TGTGCCAGCAGAGACACCGGGACACTGAATTCACCCCTCCACTTT. As protein: CASRDTGTLNSPLHF.

The DNA for the CDR3 is TGTGCCACCTCCGGGACAGGGAATTTCGAGCAGTACTTC. As protein: CATSGTGNFEQYF. This chain uses TRBV10-3 with TRBJ2-5; 9 nucleotides match TRBD1. The DNA end lines up better with TRBJ2-7; the J call may be wrong. The CDR3 contains 13 residues. Germline values: CDR1 ENHRY, CDR2 SYGVKD.

The chain uses TRBV2 and TRBJ1-1; TRBD1 might be the D (6 bases). Trimming stripped 2 bases from V and 2 bases from J, with 12 bases between. The CDR3 runs 15 residues. Germline CDR1 reads SNHLY; CDR2 reads FYNNEI. This chain's CDR3 is CASSEWLGANTEAFF. The DNA of the CDR3 is TGTGCCAGCAGTGAATGGCTGGGGGCAAACACTGAAGCTTTCTTT.

The J gene is TRBJ1-5, the V gene TRBV18, with 7 bases aligning to TRBD1. This CDR3 is built from 14 residues. CDR1 is KGHSH and CDR2 is LQKENI in the germline V gene. With V trimmed by 2 bases and J by 7 bases, 5 bases remained unmatched. CDR3 nucleotide sequence: TGTGCCAGCTCACCAAGCAGGGGGAACCAGCCCCAGCATTTT. Residues: CASSPSRGNQPQHF.

The chain employs TRBV11-3 and TRBJ2-1, with 8 bases that match TRBD1. CDR1 is SGHNT, CDR2 YENEEA, per germline. The length of the CDR3 is 16 residues. Trimming removed 5 bases from V and 9 bases from J; junction bases left unmatched: 15. The CDR3 nucleotides read TGTGCCAGCAGCCAGACCGATCTAGGACAGGGTGGTGAGCAGTTCTTC. Translating it yields CASSQTDLGQGGEQFF.

The V and J genes are TRBV13 and TRBJ1-2; D not certain. This CDR3 comprises 14 residues. Trimming left V 1 base short and J 8 bases short, with 14 bases between. Germline-derived CDR1 and CDR2 are PRHDT and FYEKMQ (reference sequence). Written as DNA, the CDR3 is TGTGCCAGCAGCTTAGAAGAGGGCCTGCGGGGCTACACCTTC. The encoded protein is CASSLEEGLRGYTF.

This clone came up a few times. The CDR3 bases are TGTGCCAGCAGTGACACACCTGGGGCCAACGTCCTGACTTTC. Amino acids: CASSDTPGANVLTF. The chain combines TRBV6-4 with TRBJ2-6; no reliable D call. Germline V gene sequence: CDR1 MRHNA, CDR2 SNTAGT. The CDR3 covers 14 residues. Trimming left V 2 bases short and J 2 bases short, with 4 bases between.

The gene calls are TRBV29-1 and TRBJ1-5; 9 nucleotides agree with TRBD1. The germline V gene encodes CDR1 SQVTM and CDR2 ANQGSEA. Trimming at V came to 6 bases and at J to 7 bases, leaving 7 bases not matched to a gene. This CDR3 spans 13 amino acids. For the CDR3, the DNA is TGCAGCGTGGGGACAGGGCCGAAACAGCCCCAGCATTTT. Residues: CSVGTGPKQPQHF.

The chain employs TRBV11-3 and TRBJ1-6; tentative D call: TRBD1 (5 bases). The V end lost 5 bases, the J end lost 10 bases, and 18 bases lay between the germline ends. Germline CDR1 SGHNT, CDR2 YENEEA. The CDR3 has 15 residues. The CDR3: CASSPQTAGDSPLHF. The CDR3 DNA sequence: TGTGCCAGCAGCCCCCAGACAGCGGGAGACTCACCCCTCCACTTT.

This clone was found a few times. This chain connects TRBV19 to TRBJ1-1; the match to TRBD1 covers 7 bases. CDR1 and CDR2 from the germline V gene are LNHDA and SQIVND (reference sequence). V shed 10 bases and J 6 bases; nucleotides not matched to a gene: 14. This CDR3 spans 14 amino acids. The CDR3 spells CATGFRGEVAEAFF. The DNA of the CDR3 is TGTGCCACAGGTTTCAGGGGGGAGGTCGCTGAAGCTTTCTTT. The whole variable domain, remainder taken from reference TRBV19 and TRBJ1-1, is DGGITQSPKYLFRKEGQNVTLSCEQNLNHDAMYWYRQDPGQGLRLIYYSQIVNDFQKGDIAEGYSVSREKKESFPLTVTSAQKNPTAFYLCATGFRGEVAEAFFGQGTRLTVV.

Worth noting for this clone: The identical CDR3 is also encoded by other nucleotide sequences in the sample. The rearrangement uses TRBV6-5 and TRBJ2-7; TRBD1 matches at 7 bases. Trimming removed 2 bases from V and 2 bases from J; junction bases left unmatched: 6. Germline CDR1 reads MNHEY; CDR2 reads SVGAGI. The CDR3 consists of 15 residues. CDR3 sequence (DNA): TGTGCCAGCAGTTACATGAGACAGGGTCCCTACGAGCAGTACTTC. It yields the protein CASSYMRQGPYEQYF.

The chain recombines TRBV7-9 with TRBJ2-6, with 9 positions matching TRBD1. Trimming took 4 bases from V and 2 from J; bases not matched to a gene: 0. Per germline, CDR1 SEHNR and CDR2 FQNEAQ (reference sequence). The CDR3 extends over 15 amino acids. The CDR3 DNA sequence: TGTGCCAGCAGCTGGACAGGGGCTGGGGCCAACGTCCTGACTTTC. Its protein is CASSWTGAGANVLTF.

V usage is TRBV6-5 and J usage is TRBJ2-2; no clear D gene. The germline V gene encodes CDR1 MNHEY and CDR2 SVGAGI. The germline V and J ends were trimmed by 0 bases and 1 base, with 6 bases remaining between them. The length of the CDR3 is 15 residues. The CDR3 coding sequence is TGTGCCAGCAGTTACTCGAACAGGAACACCGGGGAGCTGTTTTTT. Amino acids: CASSYSNRNTGELFF.

The CDR3: CASSHRQGLDTEAFF. CDR3 coding DNA: TGCGCCAGCAGCCATCGACAGGGACTGGACACTGAAGCTTTCTTT. The chain is built from TRBV4-1 and TRBJ1-1, with 7 bases lining up with TRBD1. The CDR3 spans 15 residues. Germline-derived CDR1 and CDR2 are MGHRA and YSYEKL. V shed 3 bases and J 3 bases; nucleotides not matched to a gene: 7.

This chain's CDR3 is CAWSDRDRGYEQYF. Written as DNA, the CDR3 is TGTGCCTGGAGTGACAGGGATAGGGGCTACGAGCAGTACTTC. The chain is built from TRBV30 and TRBJ2-7; D might be TRBD1 (6 bases). The CDR3 runs to 14 residues. Germline CDR1 and CDR2: GTSNPN and SVGIG (reference sequence). V dropped 1 base and J dropped 3 bases, with 13 bases sitting between them.

The chain links TRBV27 to TRBJ2-1; a weak D match, TRBD1 (5 bases). The germline gives CDR1 MNHEY, CDR2 SMNVEV (reference sequence). The CDR3 is made up of 16 amino acids. V was shortened by 3 bases and J by 7 bases, with 19 bases between the two germline ends. CDR3 in DNA: TGTGCCAGCAGTTTCCGAGATCTTGGGGCGGTGAATGAGCAGTTCTTC. It codes for CASSFRDLGAVNEQFF.

The sample holds a few counts of this clone. The chain couples TRBV5-1 to TRBJ2-5; TRBD1 agrees at 7 bases. CDR1 and CDR2 (germline): SGHRS, YFSETQ. V lost 5 bases and J lost 2; bases outside the gene matches: 6. CDR3 size: 14 residues. CDR3 nucleotides: TGCGCCAGCAGTTCGCCAGGGGGTCAAGAGACCCAGTACTTC. This encodes CASSSPGGQETQYF.

The chain couples TRBV6-5 to TRBJ2-2; D is perhaps TRBD2 (6 bases). The CDR3 has 13 amino acids. Germline CDR1 reads MNHEY; CDR2 reads SVGAGI. Trimming left V 11 bases short and J 1 base short, with 11 bases between. The CDR3 coding sequence is TGTGCCGCTGGGGAGGTGAACACCGGGGAGCTGTTTTTT. Translation gives CAAGEVNTGELFF.

With regard to this clone: Likely a read error: the CDR3 ends without its conserved phenylalanine or tryptophan. The V call is TRBV30, the J call TRBJ1-1; possible D gene TRBD1, 6 bases. The length of the CDR3 is 12 residues. The ends were cut back, 7 bases at V and 2 bases at J, with 11 bases in the middle. Germline CDR1 reads GTSNPN; CDR2 reads SVGIG (reference sequence). CDR3 sequence reads: CAFRDINTEAFL. The CDR3 DNA follows: TGTGCCTTCCGGGACATAAACACTGAAGCTTTCTTG.

CDR3 nucleotides: TGTGCCAGCAGCCGCAGGGACAGCCAAGAGACCCAGTACTTC. This encodes CASSRRDSQETQYF. The chain links TRBV11-1 to TRBJ2-5; 7 bases are a match to TRBD1. V trimming: 5 bases; J trimming: 1 base; junction bases outside the gene matches: 4. The CDR3 covers 14 residues. Germline CDR1 SGHAT, CDR2 FQDESV (reference sequence).

This clone was counted only a few times. The V call is TRBV7-8, the J call TRBJ2-5; D might be TRBD1 (6 bases). CDR1 SGHVS and CDR2 FQNEAQ come from the germline V gene. V was shortened by 1 base and J by 5 bases, with 14 bases between the two germline ends. The CDR3 has 15 amino acids. The CDR3 is CASSLDRDLWETQYF. In DNA, the CDR3 is TGTGCCAGCAGCTTAGACAGGGATTTATGGGAGACCCAGTACTTC.

V and J are TRBV7-3 and TRBJ2-5; tentative D call: TRBD2 (6 bases). The V gene lost 4 bases and the J gene lost 2 bases, with 14 bases spanning the gap. This CDR3 region has 15 residues. Germline lookup yields CDR1 SGHTA and CDR2 FQGTGA. CDR3 in amino acids: CASSSGRGLQETQYF. Written as DNA, the CDR3 is TGTGCCAGCAGCTCTGGAAGGGGACTGCAAGAGACCCAGTACTTC.